This T cell receptor beta chain is from a study of memory CD4+ T cells and cytomegalovirus serostatus. The assay was immunoSEQ multiplex PCR, and TCRdb's table has in-frame clones only and misses some. The table shows about 56,000 clones, with about 70% occurring only once. The sort gate was single viable CD3+CD4+CD8-CD45RO+ cells for memory CD4+ T cells. CMV serostatus came from serum IgG against pp150, pp28, p38, p52. Per the germline V gene, CDR1 is SGHAT and CDR2 is FQNNGV. The CDR3 consists of 15 residues. V lost 0 bases to trimming and J lost 2 bases; unmatched junction nucleotides: 3. Sequencing was done on a sample of memory CD4+ T cells from blood. V and J are TRBV11-2 and TRBJ2-7, with TRBD1 matching 8 bases. The TCR sequence derives from an adult in good health and CMV-seropositive. CDR3 loop: CASSLEVQGAYEQYF. The CDR3 DNA follows: TGTGCCAGCAGCTTAGAGGTACAGGGGGCCTACGAGCAGTACTTC.